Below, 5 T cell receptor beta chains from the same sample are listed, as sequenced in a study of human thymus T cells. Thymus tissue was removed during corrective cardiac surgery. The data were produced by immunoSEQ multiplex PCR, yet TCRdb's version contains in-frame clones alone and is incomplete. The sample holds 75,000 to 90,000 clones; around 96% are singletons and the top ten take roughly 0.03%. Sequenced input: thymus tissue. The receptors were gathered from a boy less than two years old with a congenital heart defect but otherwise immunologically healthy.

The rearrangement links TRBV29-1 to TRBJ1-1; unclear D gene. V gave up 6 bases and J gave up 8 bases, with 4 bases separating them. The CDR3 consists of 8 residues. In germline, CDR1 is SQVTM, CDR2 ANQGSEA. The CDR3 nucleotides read TGCAGCGTGATAGAAGCTTTCTTT. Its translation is CSVIEAFF.

For the CDR3, the DNA is TGTGCCAGCAGCTTGGCGGGGAAAAGTCCGGGACAGGAGAACACTGAAGCTTTCTTT. It is translated as CASSLAGKSPGQENTEAFF. The rearrangement uses TRBV5-6 and TRBJ1-1; 8 positions agree with TRBD1. Trimming at V came to 0 bases and at J to 1 base, leaving 14 bases not matched to a gene. The CDR3 extends over 19 amino acids. Germline assignment: CDR1 SGHDT and CDR2 YYEEEE.

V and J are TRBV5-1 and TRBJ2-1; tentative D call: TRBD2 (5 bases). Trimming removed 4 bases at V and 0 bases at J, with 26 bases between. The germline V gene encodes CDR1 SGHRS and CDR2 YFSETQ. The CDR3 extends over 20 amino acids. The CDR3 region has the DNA TGCGCCAGCAGCCCGCGGGCGCGGCAAGGTTTTCTGAGCTCCTACAATGAGCAGTTCTTC. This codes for CASSPRARQGFLSSYNEQFF.

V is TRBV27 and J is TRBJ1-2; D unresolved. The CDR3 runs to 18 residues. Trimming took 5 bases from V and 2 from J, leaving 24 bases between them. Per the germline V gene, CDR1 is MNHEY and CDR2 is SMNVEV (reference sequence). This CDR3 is CASSLRTHFGRLNYGYTF. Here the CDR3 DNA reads TGTGCCAGCAGTCTACGGACTCATTTCGGGCGACTGAACTATGGCTACACCTTC.

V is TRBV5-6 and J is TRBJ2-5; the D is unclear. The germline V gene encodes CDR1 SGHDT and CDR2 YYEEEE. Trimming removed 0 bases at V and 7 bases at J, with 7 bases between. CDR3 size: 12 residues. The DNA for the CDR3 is TGTGCCAGCAGCTTGGAGTACGGGACCCAGTACTTC. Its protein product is CASSLEYGTQYF.